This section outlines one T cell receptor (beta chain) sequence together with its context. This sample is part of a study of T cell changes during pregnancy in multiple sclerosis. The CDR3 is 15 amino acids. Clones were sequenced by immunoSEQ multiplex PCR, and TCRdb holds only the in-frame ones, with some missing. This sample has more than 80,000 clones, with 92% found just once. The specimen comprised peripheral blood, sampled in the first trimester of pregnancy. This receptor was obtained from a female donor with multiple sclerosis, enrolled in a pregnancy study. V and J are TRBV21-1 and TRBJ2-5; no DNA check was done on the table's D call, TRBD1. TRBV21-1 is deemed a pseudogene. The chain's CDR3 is CASSPKGQGWETQYF. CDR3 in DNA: TGTGCCAGCAGCCCGAAGGGACAGGGTTGGGAGACCCAGTACTTC.